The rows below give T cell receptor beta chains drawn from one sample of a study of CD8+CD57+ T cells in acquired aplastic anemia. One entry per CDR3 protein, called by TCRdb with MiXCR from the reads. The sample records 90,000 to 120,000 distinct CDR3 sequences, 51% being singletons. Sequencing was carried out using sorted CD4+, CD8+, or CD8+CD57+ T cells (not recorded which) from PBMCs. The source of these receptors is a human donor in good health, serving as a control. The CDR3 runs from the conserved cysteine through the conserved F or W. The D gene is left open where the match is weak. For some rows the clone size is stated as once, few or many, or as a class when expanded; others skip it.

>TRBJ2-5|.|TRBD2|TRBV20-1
TGCAGTGCTAAGACAGGGACTAGCGGCCAAGAGACCCAGTACTTC
CSAKTGTSGQETQYF
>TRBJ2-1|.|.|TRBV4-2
TGTGCCAGCAGGCTGGTCAGAGGCTTTTACAATGAGCAGTTCTTC
CASRLVRGFYNEQFF
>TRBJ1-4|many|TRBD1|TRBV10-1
TGCGCCAGCAGACAGGGGGCATGGAGAGAAAAACTGTTTTTT
CASRQGAWREKLFF
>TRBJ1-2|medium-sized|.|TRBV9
TGTGCCAGCAGCACCGGGACCGCTCTCTATGGCTACACCTTC
CASSTGTALYGYTF
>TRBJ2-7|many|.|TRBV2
TGTGCCAGCATCGGATTACAGTACGAGCAGTACTTC
CASIGLQYEQYF
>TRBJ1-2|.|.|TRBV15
TGTGCCACCAGGGGGCTTTTTTATGGCTACACCTTC
CATRGLFYGYTF
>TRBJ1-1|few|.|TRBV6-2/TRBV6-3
TGTGCCAGCAGTTACTTCCAGGGCACGAACACTGAAGCTTTCTTT
CASSYFQGTNTEAFF
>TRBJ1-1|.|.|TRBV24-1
TGTGCCACCAGTGCTCACAACACTGAAGCTTTCTTT
CATSAHNTEAFF
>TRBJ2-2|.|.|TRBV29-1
TGCAGCGCCCGGGACGCAGGGACCGGGGAGCTGTTTTTT
CSARDAGTGELFF
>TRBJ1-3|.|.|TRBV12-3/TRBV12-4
TGTGCCAGCTGTAAGGGGGGTTCTGGAAACACCATATATTTT
CASCKGGSGNTIYF
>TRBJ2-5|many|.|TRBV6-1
TGTGCCAGCACAAAGGGGCTGATTATAGAGACCCAGTACTTC
CASTKGLIIETQYF
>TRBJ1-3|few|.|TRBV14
TGTTCCAGCAGCCATAGGGTAACTGGAAACACCATATATTTT
CSSSHRVTGNTIYF
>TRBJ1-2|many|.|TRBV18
TGTGCCAGCTCACCACGTGAGGGAGTAAGCTATGGCTACACCTTC
CASSPREGVSYGYTF